This passage covers 32 T cell receptor beta chains from one sample sequenced in a study of T cell repertoires in cytomegalovirus infection. MiXCR was run by TCRdb on the reads, yielding one entry per CDR3 protein. This table holds almost 500,000 distinct CDR3 sequences, approximately 10% found once. Sequencing was carried out using PBMCs. The receptors here all came from a human donor in good health (CMV status not recorded). Some clones in this sample may be carry-over from other donors' samples.

The genes are TRBV19 and TRBJ1-1; the D gene is possibly TRBD1 (5 bases). Germline V CDR1 and CDR2: LNHDA, SQIVND (reference sequence). The CDR3 is made up of 14 amino acids. Trimming removed 7 bases at V and 4 bases at J, with 16 bases between. CDR3 loop: CASNTKQGSTEAFF. The CDR3 bases are TGTGCCAGTAACACGAAGCAGGGCTCCACTGAAGCTTTCTTT.

This clonotype was seen at least ten times. The CDR3 DNA follows: TGTGCCAGCATTCGGACAGGGGGCACCGGGGAGCTGTTTTTT. Protein sequence: CASIRTGGTGELFF. V usage is TRBV12-3 or TRBV12-4 and J usage is TRBJ2-2; 10 bases agree with TRBD1. The CDR3 has 14 residues. The V segment lost 7 bases and the J segment 4 bases; nucleotides outside the gene matches: 3.

This clonotype was observed at least ten times. The chain is built from TRBV10-3 and TRBJ1-1; D is ambiguous. Germline CDR1 and CDR2: ENHRY and SYGVKD. This CDR3 is 11 amino acids long. V dropped 0 bases and J dropped 12 bases, with 8 bases sitting between them. DNA for the CDR3: TGTGCCATCAGTGAGTCAGTTGAGACTTTCTTT. This sequence encodes CAISESVETFF.

This clonotype has at least ten counts. The gene calls are TRBV7-3 and TRBJ1-4; D is ambiguous. The CDR3 length is 15 residues. V was pared by 1 base and J by 3 bases, with 9 bases between. Germline CDR1 and CDR2: SGHTA and FQGTGA. This chain's CDR3 is CASSLIRAPNEKLFF. The CDR3 DNA follows: TGTGCCAGCAGCTTAATTCGTGCGCCTAATGAAAAACTGTTTTTT.

This clonotype occurred a few times. V gene TRBV4-1 combines with J gene TRBJ2-1, with D tentatively TRBD2 (6 bases). V was pared by 1 base and J by 0 bases, with 16 bases between. The CDR3 consists of 18 residues. Germline-derived CDR1 and CDR2 are MGHRA and YSYEKL. The CDR3 coding sequence is TGCGCCAGCAGCCAAGGTGGGCTAGCGAGCTCCTCCTACAATGAGCAGTTCTTC. Translating it yields CASSQGGLASSSYNEQFF.

This clonotype appeared many times. The chain combines TRBV7-8 with TRBJ2-3; weak D call: TRBD2 (5 bases). The length of the CDR3 is 15 residues. Germline-derived CDR1 and CDR2 are SGHVS and FQNEAQ. Trimming cost V 4 bases and J 6 bases, with 17 bases left between them. CDR3 DNA sequence: TGTGCCAGCAGCTCCCAACCTAGGAGGCCCGATACGCAGTATTTT. Its translation is CASSSQPRRPDTQYF.

There are many counts of this clonotype. The genes are TRBV7-3 and TRBJ1-6; no reliable D call. The V gene's germline CDR1 is SGHTA and CDR2 FQGTGA. This CDR3 contains 13 residues. With 4 bases removed from V and 8 bases from J, the gap between germline ends came to 9 bases. The CDR3 here is CASSSRRDSPLHF. CDR3 coding DNA: TGTGCCAGCAGCTCCCGACGGGATTCACCCCTCCACTTT. The entire variable domain, with the rest obtained from reference TRBV7-3 and TRBJ1-6, is as follows: GAGVSQTPSNKVTEKGKYVELRCDPISGHTALYWYRQSLGQGPEFLIYFQGTGAADDSGLPNDRFFAVRPEGSVSTLKIQRTERGDSAVYLCASSSRRDSPLHFGNGTRLTVT.

This clonotype has a count of ten or more. The gene calls are TRBV3-1 and TRBJ1-5; D is unclear. V shed 0 bases and J shed 4 bases, with 10 bases lying between them. The CDR3 sequence is 15 residues long. Germline lookup yields CDR1 LGHDT and CDR2 YNNKEL (reference sequence). The CDR3, as DNA: TGTGCCAGCAGCCAAGATGGCGGCGCAAATCAGCCCCAGCATTTT. Residues: CASSQDGGANQPQHF.

There are many counts of this clonotype. The chain employs TRBV7-8 and TRBJ1-4; tentatively, D is TRBD1 (5 bases). Germline CDR1 and CDR2: SGHVS and FQNEAQ. This CDR3 has 13 amino acids. Trimming cost V 5 bases and J 12 bases, with 16 bases left between them. CDR3 protein: CASSRDSGGELFF. The DNA for the CDR3 is TGTGCCAGCAGCCGGGACTCCGGAGGTGAACTGTTTTTT. Full variable domain (rest looked up from reference TRBV7-8 and TRBJ1-4): GAGVSQSPRYKVAKRGQDVALRCDPISGHVSLFWYQQALGQGPEFLTYFQNEAQLDKSGLPSDRFFAERPEGSVSTLKIQRTQQEDSAVYLCASSRDSGGELFFGSGTQLSVL.

This chain joins TRBV27 and TRBJ2-7, with 8 positions matching TRBD2. Germline V gene lookup returns CDR1 MNHEY and CDR2 SMNVEV (reference sequence). The CDR3 is 14 residues long. Trimming cost V 3 bases and J 5 bases; bases outside gene matches: 6. The CDR3 here is CASSLRSGSDEQYF. DNA of the CDR3: TGTGCCAGCAGTTTGAGGAGCGGGAGTGACGAGCAGTACTTC.

In this sample, this clonotype turned up a few times. This chain uses TRBV2 with TRBJ2-2; 8 bases are shared with TRBD1. V was clipped by 6 bases and J by 4 bases; unmatched bases: 10. Germline V CDR1 and CDR2: SNHLY, FYNNEI. The CDR3 is 16 residues long. The CDR3 coding sequence is TGTGCCAGCAGATCCGCCGGACAGGGAGGCACCGGGGAGCTGTTTTTT. It specifies CASRSAGQGGTGELFF.

This clonotype has more than one count but fewer than ten. The chain recombines TRBV20-1 with TRBJ2-4; 8 bases line up with TRBD2. In germline, CDR1 is DFQATT, CDR2 SNEGSKA (reference sequence). The CDR3 is 15 amino acids. J gave up 0 bases and V 6 bases, and 7 bases lay outside the gene matches. CDR3 in amino acids: CSAPVAGLAKNIQYF. The CDR3 region has the DNA TGCAGTGCGCCGGTAGCGGGGTTAGCCAAAAACATTCAGTACTTC.

In its sample, this clonotype was seen many times. The V gene is TRBV4-2, the J gene TRBJ1-1, with a possible D match to TRBD1 (6 bases). This CDR3 is 14 amino acids long. Germline-derived CDR1 and CDR2 are LGHNA and YNFKEQ. Trimming left V 3 bases short and J 5 bases short, with 13 bases between. The DNA of the CDR3 is TGTGCCAGCAGCCAGGCCAGGGGAGGGACTGAAGCTTTCTTT. Translated, it gives CASSQARGGTEAFF.

The chain has TRBV5-1 and TRBJ2-7; D perhaps matches TRBD1 (5 bases). The V gene lost 10 bases and the J gene lost 2 bases, with 19 bases spanning the gap. The germline CDR1 and CDR2 sequences are SGHRS and YFSETQ. The CDR3 runs 14 residues. Written as DNA, the CDR3 is TGCGCCCAAGGGGCCAGAGTCGAGCCCTACGAGCAGTACTTC. It translates to CAQGARVEPYEQYF.

The sample holds a few counts of this clonotype. The chain recombines TRBV29-1 with TRBJ2-7; the D gene could be TRBD1 or TRBD2 (5 bases each). Germline V gene sequence: CDR1 SQVTM, CDR2 ANQGSEA. The V gene lost 2 bases and the J gene lost 3 bases, with 11 bases spanning the gap. The CDR3 length is 13 residues. CDR3 in DNA: TGCAGCGTTGAATACGGGACCAGCTACGAGCAGTACTTC. This gives the protein CSVEYGTSYEQYF.

This clonotype was seen a few times. The chain employs TRBV24-1 and TRBJ1-2, with D unresolved. CDR1 is KGHDR and CDR2 is SFDVKD in the germline V gene. CDR3 length: 14 residues. Trimming shortened V by 2 bases and J by 8 bases, and 14 bases separated the two germline ends. CDR3 sequence: CATSDWADPRGYTF. CDR3 DNA sequence: TGTGCCACCAGTGATTGGGCAGATCCACGAGGCTACACCTTC.

The gene calls are TRBV7-9 and TRBJ2-7; 11 nucleotides agree with TRBD2. V lost 1 base, J lost 2 bases, and 4 bases stayed unmatched. This CDR3 spans 16 amino acids. Germline V gives CDR1 SEHNR, CDR2 FQNEAQ (reference sequence). CDR3 loop: CASSLVVSGRAYEQYF. Here the CDR3 DNA reads TGTGCCAGCAGCTTAGTTGTTAGCGGGAGGGCCTACGAGCAGTACTTC.

In this sample, this clonotype is medium-sized. The chain recombines TRBV5-1 with TRBJ1-1, with D unclear. This CDR3 is 15 amino acids long. In germline, CDR1 is SGHRS, CDR2 YFSETQ. Trimming stripped 2 bases from V and 4 bases from J, with 15 bases between. The CDR3 spells CASSFSGEVGTEAFF. The CDR3 bases are TGCGCCAGCAGCTTTAGCGGGGAGGTCGGCACTGAAGCTTTCTTT.

This clonotype appeared many times. The chain has TRBV6-2 or TRBV6-3 and TRBJ2-7; TRBD2 matches 9 bases. The V gene's germline CDR1 is MNHEY and CDR2 SVGEGT. The V gene end was trimmed by 5 bases and the J gene end by 0 bases; junction bases not matched to a gene: 11. The CDR3 consists of 17 residues. This CDR3 is CASSKQGAGGTSYEQYF. Here the CDR3 DNA reads TGTGCCAGCAGTAAACAGGGAGCGGGAGGCACCTCCTACGAGCAGTACTTC.

This clonotype was seen a handful of times. The chain links TRBV19 to TRBJ1-1; 9 nucleotides match TRBD1. Trimming cost V 5 bases and J 6 bases; bases outside gene matches: 7. This CDR3 spans 14 amino acids. Germline V gene sequence: CDR1 LNHDA, CDR2 SQIVND (reference sequence). CDR3 DNA sequence: TGTGCCAGTAGTTCCGGACAGGGGCCGGCTGAAGCTTTCTTT. Its translation is CASSSGQGPAEAFF.

This clonotype was detected many times. The chain links TRBV15 to TRBJ2-7, with 9 bases lining up with TRBD1. Germline assignment: CDR1 LNHNV and CDR2 YYDKDF (reference sequence). Trimming removed 1 base from V and 1 base from J; junction bases left unmatched: 2. CDR3 length: 15 residues. The CDR3 DNA sequence: TGTGCCACCAGCAGAGTTGGGACAGGGTCCTACGAGCAGTACTTC. Translating gives CATSRVGTGSYEQYF.

This clonotype was observed many times. The chain uses TRBV28 and TRBJ2-1; D unresolved. Trimming stripped 3 bases from V and 0 bases from J, with 6 bases between. CDR3 length: 14 amino acids. In germline, CDR1 is MDHEN, CDR2 SYDVKM. CDR3 nucleotide sequence: TGTGCCAGCAGTTTTCGTGTCTCCTACAATGAGCAGTTCTTC. This encodes CASSFRVSYNEQFF.

In this sample, this clonotype turned up many times. CDR3 DNA: TGTGCCAGCACAGGTAACACTGAAGCTTTCTTT. It translates to CASTGNTEAFF. The V call is TRBV28, the J call TRBJ1-1, with D hard to call. The CDR3 contains 11 residues. The germline gives CDR1 MDHEN, CDR2 SYDVKM. Trimming stripped 7 bases from V and 2 bases from J, with 5 bases between.

This chain links TRBV6-1 with TRBJ2-2, with D possibly TRBD2 on 6 matching bases. CDR1 and CDR2 (germline): MNHNS, SASEGT. The CDR3 sequence is 16 residues long. V was pared by 6 bases and J by 0 bases, with 14 bases between. CDR3 protein: CASRLPRDSNTGELFF. The CDR3 bases are TGTGCCAGCAGACTCCCCCGGGACTCGAACACCGGGGAGCTGTTTTTT.

This clonotype was seen ten or more times. This chain connects TRBV7-2 to TRBJ1-2, with a weak D call TRBD1 (6 bases). Per the germline V gene, CDR1 is SGHTA and CDR2 is FQGNSA. The V end was cut by 2 bases, the J end by 8 bases, with 15 bases between. The CDR3 sequence is 14 residues long. The CDR3 DNA reads as TGTGCCAGCAGCTTACCCAATACAGGGAGCGGCTACACCTTC. Amino acid sequence: CASSLPNTGSGYTF.

The chain uses TRBV19 and TRBJ2-7; maybe TRBD2 (6 bases). Looked up from germline, CDR1 is LNHDA and CDR2 is SQIVND (reference sequence). This CDR3 has 13 amino acids. V was trimmed by 3 bases and J by 11 bases, leaving 17 bases between them. This chain's CDR3 is CASSIGRPDSKYF. In DNA form, the CDR3 reads TGTGCCAGTAGTATTGGGAGGCCGGATAGTAAGTACTTC.

This clonotype showed up just a few times. This chain links TRBV12-3 or TRBV12-4 with TRBJ2-7; no definite D call. V was trimmed by 4 bases and J by 6 bases, leaving 10 bases between them. CDR3 length equals 12 residues. The CDR3 is CASSSPRSEQYF. Here the CDR3 DNA reads TGTGCCAGCAGTTCCCCCCGGAGCGAGCAGTACTTC.

This clonotype was counted ten times or more. The chain combines TRBV10-3 with TRBJ1-2; D is unclear. The CDR3 covers 13 residues. Germline V gives CDR1 ENHRY, CDR2 SYGVKD. Trimming pared 2 bases from V and 7 bases from J, leaving 11 bases between. The CDR3 loop reads CAISESTKPGYTF. The CDR3 DNA follows: TGTGCCATCAGTGAGAGTACTAAACCTGGCTACACCTTC.

This clonotype was recorded at least ten times. CDR3: CASSSVWENIQYF. The CDR3 region has the DNA TGTGCCAGCAGCTCCGTCTGGGAAAACATTCAGTACTTC. The V gene is TRBV11-2, the J gene TRBJ2-4; no reliable D call. The CDR3 has 13 amino acids. Looked up from germline, CDR1 is SGHAT and CDR2 is FQNNGV. V was clipped by 4 bases and J by 5 bases, with 9 bases between them.

This clonotype was counted only a few times. The chain has TRBV20-1 and TRBJ2-7; possibly TRBD2 for D (5 bases). The CDR3 spans 14 residues. Trimming took 0 bases from V and 0 from J, leaving 9 bases between them. Germline assignment: CDR1 DFQATT and CDR2 SNEGSKA (reference sequence). The CDR3, as DNA: TGCAGTGCTAGAGATCAGCGGATCTCCTACGAGCAGTACTTC. Encoded protein: CSARDQRISYEQYF.

The chain links TRBV6-1 to TRBJ2-7; D is ambiguous. V dropped 2 bases and J dropped 0 bases, with 8 bases sitting between them. This CDR3 spans 14 amino acids. CDR1 is MNHNS and CDR2 is SASEGT in the germline V gene. This CDR3 reads CASSEQWNSYEQYF. In nucleotides, the CDR3 is TGTGCCAGCAGTGAACAGTGGAACTCCTACGAGCAGTACTTC.

This clonotype has more than one count but fewer than ten. This rearrangement joins TRBV5-4 to TRBJ2-1, with D perhaps matching TRBD2 (6 bases). This CDR3 region has 11 residues. Trimming left V 4 bases short and J 10 bases short, with 9 bases between. Germline V gene sequence: CDR1 SGHNT, CDR2 YYREEE (reference sequence). CDR3 DNA: TGTGCCAGCAGCGGACTACGCGAGCAGTTCTTC. Its protein product is CASSGLREQFF.